A selection of T cell receptor beta chains follows, all from one sample in a study of OX40 agonist ivuxolimab in advanced cancers. Sequenced by immunoSEQ multiplex PCR; TCRdb stores in-frame clones only, minus some. The sample has about 76,000 clones; 84% are singletons. The sample in question was CD4+ or CD8+ T cells sorted from blood, obtained in a trial of the OX40 agonist ivuxolimab. These receptors were taken from an adult with an advanced solid tumor such as melanoma, head and neck, liver or kidney cancer. Both conserved end residues are part of each CDR3. The D gene is left open where the match is weak. Size is stated for part of the rows, as once, few or many counts, or as a class when the clone is expanded.

d_call	clone_size	v_call	j_call	cdr3_nt	cdr3_aa
TRBD1	once	TRBV29-1	TRBJ2-7	TGCAGCGTTGGACAGGGTAGCTACGAGCAGTACTTC	CSVGQGSYEQYF
TRBD1	NA	TRBV10-1	TRBJ2-5	TGCGCCAGCAGTGAGTCAGACAGGGTGCGAGAGACCCAGTACTTC	CASSESDRVRETQYF
TRBD2	NA	TRBV27	TRBJ2-2	TGTGCCAGCAGTTTATACGGGGGGTCCACCGGGGAGCTGTTTTTT	CASSLYGGSTGELFF
NA	NA	TRBV7-3	TRBJ2-3	TGTGCCAGCAGCCAAGATACAGATACGCAGTATTTT	CASSQDTDTQYF
TRBD1	NA	TRBV7-2	TRBJ1-5	TGTGCCAGCAGCCCCCGGGACAGGAACAATCAGCCCCAGCATTTT	CASSPRDRNNQPQHF
NA	NA	TRBV5-5	TRBJ2-7	TGTGCCAGCAGCTTGGCGGAGCAATACTACGAGCAGTACTTC	CASSLAEQYYEQYF
TRBD2	NA	TRBV11-3	TRBJ2-1	TGTGCCAGCAGCCTTGGGACTAGCGTGAACAATGAGCAGTTCTTC	CASSLGTSVNNEQFF
TRBD1	few	TRBV7-2	TRBJ1-3	TGTGCCAGCAGCTTAGGAGGACAGGGGGTCGGGGGAAACACCATATATTTT	CASSLGGQGVGGNTIYF
NA	NA	TRBV5-1	TRBJ2-1	TGCGCCAGCGGAGCGGGTTCCATCGGGTCTCATGAGCAGTTCTTC	CASGAGSIGSHEQFF
NA	NA	TRBV7-6	TRBJ2-1	TGTGCCAGCACCTTTACCCCAACTCCCTTCAGTGACAATGAGCAGTTCTTC	CASTFTPTPFSDNEQFF
TRBD1	NA	TRBV5-1	TRBJ1-2	TGCGCCAGCAGCCAGGGACAGGGGTTGACCCCATCTCACTATGGCTACACCTTC	CASSQGQGLTPSHYGYTF
TRBD1	NA	TRBV14	TRBJ1-2	TGTGCCAGCAGCCAAGGGACAGGGGGTAACTATGGCTACACCTTC	CASSQGTGGNYGYTF
NA	few	TRBV6-6	TRBJ1-6	TGTGCCAGCAGCCAGGGGTTCTCCTATAATTCACCCCTCCACTTT	CASSQGFSYNSPLHF
TRBD2	NA	TRBV7-9	TRBJ2-5	TGTGCCAGCGGCGGACTAGCGGGAGTTAAAGAGACCCAGTACTTC	CASGGLAGVKETQYF
TRBD1	NA	TRBV19	TRBJ1-4	TGTGCCAGTAGGACAGGGACGATTGATGAAAAACTGTTTTTT	CASRTGTIDEKLFF
NA	NA	TRBV7-3	TRBJ2-7	TGTGCCAGCAGCTTAGGAAACAGAGGCGAGCAGTACTTC	CASSLGNRGEQYF
NA	NA	TRBV9	TRBJ2-3	TGTGCCAGCAGCCCTTTCGACAGGCGAAGCACAGATACGCAGTATTTT	CASSPFDRRSTDTQYF
NA	NA	TRBV20-1	TRBJ2-5	TGCAGTGCTTGGGACCAAGAGACCCAGTACTTC	CSAWDQETQYF
NA	NA	TRBV5-4	TRBJ2-1	TGTGCCAGCAGCTTAACAGGACTCAGCTCCTACAATGAGCAGTTCTTC	CASSLTGLSSYNEQFF
TRBD1	NA	TRBV19	TRBJ2-1	TGTGCCAGTAGTATGACAGGGGGCGGGTACAATGAGCAGTTCTTC	CASSMTGGGYNEQFF
TRBD1	once	TRBV9	TRBJ2-5	TGTGCCAGCAGCCTGGGACAGCAAGAGACCCAGTACTTC	CASSLGQQETQYF
TRBD1	medium-sized	TRBV5-1	TRBJ2-7	TGCGCCAGCAGCTCCTCACACACAGGGGCCAGCTACGAGCAGTACTTC	CASSSSHTGASYEQYF
NA	NA	TRBV9	TRBJ1-2	TGTGCCAGCAGCGTAGGGGGCGCCCACTACTATGGCTACACCTTC	CASSVGGAHYYGYTF
NA	NA	TRBV28	TRBJ2-7	TGTGCCAGCAGTTTACCCCTTGGTGGAGTCTACGAGCAGTACTTC	CASSLPLGGVYEQYF
NA	NA	TRBV7-2	TRBJ2-7	TGTGCCAGCAGCCCGACACGGGGTATCTACGAGCAGTACTTC	CASSPTRGIYEQYF
TRBD1	NA	TRBV5-5	TRBJ2-1	TGTGCCAGCAGCTTGTATGGGACAGGGTCAACTACCCACTACAATGAGCAGTTCTTC	CASSLYGTGSTTHYNEQFF
NA	NA	TRBV7-2	TRBJ2-7	TGTGCCAGCAGCTTCTGGGGTTCCTACGAGCAGTACTTC	CASSFWGSYEQYF
TRBD2	NA	TRBV27	TRBJ2-1	TGTGCCAGCAGTTTATCTCGGCGGGAGGGATACAATGAGCAGTTCTTC	CASSLSRREGYNEQFF
NA	NA	TRBV7-2	TRBJ2-1	TGTGCCAGCAGCTTATGGAGGGGACAGTACAATGAGCAGTTCTTC	CASSLWRGQYNEQFF
NA	once	TRBV6-5	TRBJ2-7	TGTGCCAGCAGTTACGGCAGCCCAGACTCCTACGAGCAGTACTTC	CASSYGSPDSYEQYF
NA	NA	TRBV5-1	TRBJ2-1	TGCGCCAGCAGCTTGGAAGGCCACAATGAGCAGTTCTTC	CASSLEGHNEQFF
NA	NA	TRBV6-5	TRBJ1-4	TGTGCCAGCAGCGAACAGGGTCGGGAAAAACTGTTTTTT	CASSEQGREKLFF
NA	NA	TRBV27	TRBJ1-1	TGTGCCAGCAGTTTACAGAGGAACACTGAAGCTTTCTTT	CASSLQRNTEAFF
NA	NA	TRBV7-9	TRBJ2-1	TGTGCCAGCAGCCTCAGACAGGACCTCCGCGATGAGCAGTTCTTC	CASSLRQDLRDEQFF
NA	once	TRBV5-4	TRBJ1-2	TGTGCCAGCAGCTTGATCCGGAACTATGGCTACACCTTC	CASSLIRNYGYTF
TRBD1	NA	TRBV7-2	TRBJ2-4	TGTGCCAGCAGCTCAGGGGGAGCGCTAGCCAAAAACATTCAGTACTTC	CASSSGGALAKNIQYF
TRBD2	NA	TRBV5-1	TRBJ2-2	TGCGCCAGCAGCTCGACCGTAGCGGGGTTCACCGGGGAGCTGTTTTTT	CASSSTVAGFTGELFF
NA	NA	TRBV2	TRBJ1-3	TGTGCCAGCCTTCGGGGGGCTGGAAACACCATATATTTT	CASLRGAGNTIYF
NA	few	TRBV7-6	TRBJ2-2	TGTGCCAGCAGCTTATTCGAGGTGGAAGGGGAGCTGTTTTTT	CASSLFEVEGELFF
NA	NA	TRBV7-8	TRBJ2-5	TGTGCCAGCAGCCCACGACCGGGAGAGACCCAGTACTTC	CASSPRPGETQYF
NA	NA	TRBV5-1	TRBJ2-5	TGCGCCAGCAGCTTACTACCCGGGACGATGGGAGAGACCCAGTACTTC	CASSLLPGTMGETQYF
NA	NA	TRBV6-5	TRBJ2-5	TGTGCCAGCAGTTACCGCGGGACCCAGTACTTC	CASSYRGTQYF
NA	NA	TRBV7-6	TRBJ2-1	TGTGCCAGCAGCCCAGGGTACGAGCAGTTCTTC	CASSPGYEQFF
NA	NA	TRBV29-1	TRBJ2-7	TGCAGCGTTGAAGCCCCGACAGGACCTACGAAGGGGCAGTACTTC	CSVEAPTGPTKGQYF
TRBD1	NA	TRBV29-1	TRBJ1-2	TGCAGCGTTTCAGGGGGCGCAGGCTATGGCTACACCTTC	CSVSGGAGYGYTF
NA	NA	TRBV18	TRBJ1-1	TGTGCCAGCTCACCAGTCGCCTCTGAAGCTTTCTTT	CASSPVASEAFF